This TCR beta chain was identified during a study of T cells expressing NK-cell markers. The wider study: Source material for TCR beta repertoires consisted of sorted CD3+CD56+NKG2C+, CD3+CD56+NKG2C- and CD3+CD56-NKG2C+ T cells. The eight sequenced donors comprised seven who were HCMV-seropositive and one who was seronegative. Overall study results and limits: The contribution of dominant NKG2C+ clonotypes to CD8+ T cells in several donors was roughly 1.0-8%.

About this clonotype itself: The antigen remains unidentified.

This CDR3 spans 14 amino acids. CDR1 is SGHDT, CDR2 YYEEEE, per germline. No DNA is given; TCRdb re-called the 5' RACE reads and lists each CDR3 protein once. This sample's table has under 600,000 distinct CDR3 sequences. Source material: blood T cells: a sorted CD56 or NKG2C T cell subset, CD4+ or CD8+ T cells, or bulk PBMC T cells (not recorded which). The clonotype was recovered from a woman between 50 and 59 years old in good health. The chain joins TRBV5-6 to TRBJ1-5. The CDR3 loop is CASSLMQGGQPQHF.